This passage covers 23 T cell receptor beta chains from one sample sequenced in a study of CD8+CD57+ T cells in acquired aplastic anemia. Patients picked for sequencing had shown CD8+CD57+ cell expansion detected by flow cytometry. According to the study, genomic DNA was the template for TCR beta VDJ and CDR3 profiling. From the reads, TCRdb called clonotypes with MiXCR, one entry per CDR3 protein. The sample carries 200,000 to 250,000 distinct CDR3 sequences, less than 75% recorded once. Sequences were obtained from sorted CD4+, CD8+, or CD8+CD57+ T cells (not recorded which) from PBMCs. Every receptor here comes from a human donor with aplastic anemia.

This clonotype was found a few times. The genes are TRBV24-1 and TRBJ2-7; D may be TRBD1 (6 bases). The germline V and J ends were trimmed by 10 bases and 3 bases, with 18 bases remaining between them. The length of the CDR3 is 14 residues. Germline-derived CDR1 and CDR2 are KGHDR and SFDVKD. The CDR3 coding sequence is TGTGCCACACGAAGAGGCAGGGGAGACTACGAGCAGTACTTC. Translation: CATRRGRGDYEQYF.

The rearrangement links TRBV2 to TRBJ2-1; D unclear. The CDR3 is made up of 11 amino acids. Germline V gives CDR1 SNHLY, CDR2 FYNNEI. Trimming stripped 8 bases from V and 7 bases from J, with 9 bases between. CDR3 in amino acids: CASSGVNEQFF. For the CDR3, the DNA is TGTGCCAGCTCGGGCGTAAATGAGCAGTTCTTC.

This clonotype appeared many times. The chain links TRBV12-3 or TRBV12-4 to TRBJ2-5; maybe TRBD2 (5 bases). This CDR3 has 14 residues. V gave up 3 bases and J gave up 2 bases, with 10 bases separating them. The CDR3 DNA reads TGTGCCAGCAGTTTCGGAGGACCTCAAGAGACCCAGTACTTC. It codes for CASSFGGPQETQYF.

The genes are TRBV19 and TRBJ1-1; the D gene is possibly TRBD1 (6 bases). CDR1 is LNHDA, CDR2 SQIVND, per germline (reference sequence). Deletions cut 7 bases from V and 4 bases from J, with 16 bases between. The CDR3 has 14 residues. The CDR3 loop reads CASTLRGGSTEAFF. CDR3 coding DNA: TGTGCCAGTACCCTCAGGGGAGGAAGCACTGAAGCTTTCTTT.

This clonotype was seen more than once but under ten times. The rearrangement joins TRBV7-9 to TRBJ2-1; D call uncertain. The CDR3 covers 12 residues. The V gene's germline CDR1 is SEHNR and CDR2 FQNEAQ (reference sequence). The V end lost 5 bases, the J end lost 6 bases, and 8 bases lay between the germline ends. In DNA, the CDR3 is TGTGCCAGCAGCACCAGGACCAATGAGCAGTTCTTC. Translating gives CASSTRTNEQFF.

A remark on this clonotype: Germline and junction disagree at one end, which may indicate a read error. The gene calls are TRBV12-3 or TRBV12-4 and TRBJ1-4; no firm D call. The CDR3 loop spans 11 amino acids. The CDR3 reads CASSWEQKLLF. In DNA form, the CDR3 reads TGTGCCAGCAGTTGGGAGCAGAAACTGCTTTTT.

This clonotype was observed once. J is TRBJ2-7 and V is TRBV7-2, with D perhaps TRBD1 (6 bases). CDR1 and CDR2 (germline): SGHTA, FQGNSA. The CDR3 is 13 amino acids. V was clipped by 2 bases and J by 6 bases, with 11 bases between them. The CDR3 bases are TGTGCCAGCAGCTTATACAGGGATAGCGAGCAGTACTTC. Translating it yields CASSLYRDSEQYF.

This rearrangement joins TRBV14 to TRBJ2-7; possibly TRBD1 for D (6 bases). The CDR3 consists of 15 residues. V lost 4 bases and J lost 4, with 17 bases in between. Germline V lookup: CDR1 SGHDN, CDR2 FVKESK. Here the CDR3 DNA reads TGTGCCAGCAGCCTCCCTGGGGGCAGGACGTACGAGCAGTACTTC. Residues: CASSLPGGRTYEQYF.

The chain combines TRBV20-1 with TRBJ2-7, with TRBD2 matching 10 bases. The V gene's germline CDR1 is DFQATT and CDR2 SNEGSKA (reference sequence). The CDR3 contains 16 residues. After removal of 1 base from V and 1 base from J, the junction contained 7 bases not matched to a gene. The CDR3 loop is CSARGWGLAFSYEQYF. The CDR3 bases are TGCAGTGCTAGAGGTTGGGGACTAGCGTTTTCCTACGAGCAGTACTTC.

For the CDR3, the DNA is TGTGCCATCAGTGAGGTTAGGGGCGGTTCACCCCTCCACTTT. Protein sequence: CAISEVRGGSPLHF. J is TRBJ1-6 and V is TRBV10-3; a possible D gene is TRBD1 (5 bases). Between the trimmed V and J ends, which lost 2 bases and 9 bases, there was a span of 11 bases. Germline CDR1 is ENHRY and CDR2 is SYGVKD. This CDR3 has 14 residues.

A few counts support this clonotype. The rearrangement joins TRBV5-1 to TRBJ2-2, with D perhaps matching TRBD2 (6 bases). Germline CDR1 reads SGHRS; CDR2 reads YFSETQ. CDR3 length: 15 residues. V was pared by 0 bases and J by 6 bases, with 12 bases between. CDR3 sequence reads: CASSLAAGSAGELFF. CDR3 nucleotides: TGCGCCAGCAGCTTGGCCGCGGGGAGTGCCGGGGAGCTGTTTTTT. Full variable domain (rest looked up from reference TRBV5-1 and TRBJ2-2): KAGVTQTPRYLIKTRGQQVTLSCSPISGHRSVSWYQQTPGQGLQFLFEYFSETQRNKGNFPGRFSGRQFSNSRSEMNVSTLELGDSALYLCASSLAAGSAGELFFGEGSRLTVL.

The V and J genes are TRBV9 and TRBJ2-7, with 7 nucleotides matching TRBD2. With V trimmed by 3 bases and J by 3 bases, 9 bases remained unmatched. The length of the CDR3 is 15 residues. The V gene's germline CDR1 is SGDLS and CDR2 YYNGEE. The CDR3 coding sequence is TGTGCCAGCAGCGGAAGCGGGACTCCTGACTACGAGCAGTACTTC. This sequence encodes CASSGSGTPDYEQYF.

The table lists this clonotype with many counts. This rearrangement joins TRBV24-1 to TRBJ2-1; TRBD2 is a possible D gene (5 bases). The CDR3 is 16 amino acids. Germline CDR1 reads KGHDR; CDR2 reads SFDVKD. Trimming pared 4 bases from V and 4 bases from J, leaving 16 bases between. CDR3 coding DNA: TGTGCCACCAGTGACCCGGACGGGATATTTTACAATGAGCAGTTCTTC. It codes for CATSDPDGIFYNEQFF.

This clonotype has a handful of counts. The CDR3: CSAGGQPYGYTF. Written as DNA, the CDR3 is TGCAGTGCAGGGGGACAGCCCTATGGCTACACCTTC. This chain links TRBV20-1 with TRBJ1-2; 7 nucleotides match TRBD1. CDR3 length: 12 amino acids. From germline, CDR1 is DFQATT and CDR2 SNEGSKA (reference sequence). Trimming at V came to 6 bases and at J to 4 bases, leaving 5 bases not matched to a gene.

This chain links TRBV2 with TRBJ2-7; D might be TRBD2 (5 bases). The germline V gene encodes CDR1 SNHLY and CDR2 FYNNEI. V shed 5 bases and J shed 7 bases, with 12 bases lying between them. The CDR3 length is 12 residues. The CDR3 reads CASSLGRREQYF. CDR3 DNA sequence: TGTGCCAGCAGTTTGGGTCGGAGGGAGCAGTACTTC.

The CDR3, as DNA: TGTGCCAGCAGTGGTGGCACTGAAGCTTTCTTT. This translates into CASSGGTEAFF. This sequence joins TRBV25-1 and TRBJ1-1; no definite D call. Between the trimmed V and J ends, which lost 4 bases and 4 bases, there was a span of 4 bases. This CDR3 has 11 residues. Germline values: CDR1 MGHDK, CDR2 SYGVNS.

The CDR3 bases are TGTGCCAGCTCTTACAGGGCCAATGAGCAGTTCTTC. Residues: CASSYRANEQFF. V and J are TRBV19 and TRBJ2-1; TRBD1 might be the D (6 bases). The V gene lost 9 bases and the J gene lost 6 bases, with 12 bases spanning the gap. The CDR3 has 12 residues. CDR1 is LNHDA, CDR2 SQIVND, per germline (reference sequence).

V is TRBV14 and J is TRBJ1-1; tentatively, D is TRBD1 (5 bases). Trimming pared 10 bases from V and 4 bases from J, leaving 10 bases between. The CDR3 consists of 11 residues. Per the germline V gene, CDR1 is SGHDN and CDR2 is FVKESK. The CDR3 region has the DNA TGTGCCACCACAGGTCCCACTGAAGCTTTCTTT. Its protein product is CATTGPTEAFF. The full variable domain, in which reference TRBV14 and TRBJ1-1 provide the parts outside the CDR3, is EAGVTQFPSHSVIEKGQTVTLRCDPISGHDNLYWYRRVMGKEIKFLLHFVKESKQDESGMPNNRFLAERTGGTYSTLKVQPAELEDSGVYFCATTGPTEAFFGQGTRLTVV.

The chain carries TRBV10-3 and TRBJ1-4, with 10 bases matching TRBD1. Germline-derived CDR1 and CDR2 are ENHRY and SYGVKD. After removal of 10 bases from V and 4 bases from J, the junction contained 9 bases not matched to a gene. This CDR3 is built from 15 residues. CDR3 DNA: TGTGCCACCCGCGGACAGGGGGGAATTAATGAAAAACTGTTTTTT. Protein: CATRGQGGINEKLFF.

CDR3 sequence reads: CASSEARDTDTQYF. CDR3 nucleotide sequence: TGCGCCAGCAGCGAGGCTAGGGACACAGATACGCAGTATTTT. The V gene is TRBV4-1, the J gene TRBJ2-3, with D hard to call. The CDR3 is 14 residues long. Trimming left V 5 bases short and J 2 bases short, with 11 bases between. Germline lookup yields CDR1 MGHRA and CDR2 YSYEKL.

The CDR3 nucleotides read TGTGCCAGCAGCGGCCGACAGGGTCGGTCCTACGAGCAGTACTTC. Translation gives CASSGRQGRSYEQYF. The chain carries TRBV7-9 and TRBJ2-7; TRBD1 matches at 7 bases. V trimming: 5 bases; J trimming: 1 base; junction bases outside the gene matches: 8. CDR3 length: 15 residues. Germline V gives CDR1 SEHNR, CDR2 FQNEAQ (reference sequence).

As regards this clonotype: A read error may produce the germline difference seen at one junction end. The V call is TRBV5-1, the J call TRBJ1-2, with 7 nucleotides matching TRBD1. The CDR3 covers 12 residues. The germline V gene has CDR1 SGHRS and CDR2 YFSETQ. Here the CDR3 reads CASSLGGRGYTF. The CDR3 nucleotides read TGTGCCAGCAGCTTAGGGGGCAGGGGCTACACCTTC.

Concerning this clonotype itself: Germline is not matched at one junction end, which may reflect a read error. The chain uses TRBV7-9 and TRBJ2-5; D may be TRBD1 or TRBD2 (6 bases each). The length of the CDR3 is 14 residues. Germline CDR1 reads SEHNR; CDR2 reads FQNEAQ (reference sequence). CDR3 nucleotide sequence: TGTGCCAGCCTTTTAGGGGGGTACCAGGAGACCCAGTACTTC. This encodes CASLLGGYQETQYF.